This T cell receptor beta chain emerged from a study of blood T cell repertoires in COVID-19. Study as a whole: PBMCs, B-cell-depleted T cells, or T cells were the source of the cDNA or gDNA that made up the material.

There are 18 residues in the CDR3. The J segment lost 0 bases and the V segment lost 2 bases, leaving 9 bases of the junction unmatched. Profiling relied on immunoSEQ multiplex PCR, and the TCRdb table lists in-frame clones only, not all of them. Of about 170,000 clones in the sample, around nine tenths were seen once. This receptor was identified in a woman older than 75 with COVID-19, enrolled during active disease. Sequenced material: peripheral blood. The chain combines TRBV23-1 with TRBJ2-1; 8 bases fit TRBD2. TRBV23-1 is designated an ORF whose function remains uncertain. The CDR3 loop reads CASSQLPTSGSSYNEQFF. The CDR3 bases are TGCGCCAGCAGTCAACTTCCAACCAGCGGGAGCTCCTACAATGAGCAGTTCTTC.